This entry lists 2 T cell receptor beta chains sequenced from one sample in a study of blood T cell repertoires in COVID-19. Data came from immunoSEQ multiplex PCR; TCRdb stores just in-frame clones and leaves some out. The table records 90,000 to 150,000 clones, 70% to 80% of them present only once. Sequenced input: peripheral blood. The receptors stem from a woman at least 80 years old with acute or convalescent COVID-19.

This clone occurred a few times. This chain links TRBV19 with TRBJ2-7; 8 nucleotides align to TRBD1. CDR3 length: 16 residues. Trimming removed 6 bases from V and 0 bases from J; junction bases left unmatched: 10. Looked up from germline, CDR1 is LNHDA and CDR2 is SQIVND (reference sequence). In DNA form, the CDR3 reads TGTGCCAGTAGCTCCTACCCCGGGACAGGCTCCTACGAGCAGTACTTC. As protein: CASSSYPGTGSYEQYF.

The table lists this clone with a few counts. The chain couples TRBV19 to TRBJ2-2; possibly TRBD1 for D (5 bases). Germline V CDR1 and CDR2: LNHDA, SQIVND (reference sequence). The CDR3 contains 13 residues. CDR3 sequence: CAAGARTAGELFF. The CDR3 region has the DNA TGTGCGGCTGGGGCCAGAACGGCCGGGGAGCTGTTTTTT.